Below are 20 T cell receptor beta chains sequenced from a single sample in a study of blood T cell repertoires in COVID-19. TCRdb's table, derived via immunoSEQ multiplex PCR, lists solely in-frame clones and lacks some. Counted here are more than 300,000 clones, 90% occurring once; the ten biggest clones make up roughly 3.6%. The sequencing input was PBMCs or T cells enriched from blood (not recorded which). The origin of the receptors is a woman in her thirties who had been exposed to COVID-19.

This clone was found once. The CDR3 is CASSLYGQVTNYGYTF. CDR3 DNA: TGTGCCAGCAGTTTATACGGACAGGTCACTAACTATGGCTACACCTTC. This chain joins TRBV27 and TRBJ1-2; 7 positions agree with TRBD1. Germline CDR1 is MNHEY and CDR2 is SMNVEV (reference sequence). The CDR3 has 16 residues. V was clipped by 1 base and J by 0 bases; unmatched bases: 5.

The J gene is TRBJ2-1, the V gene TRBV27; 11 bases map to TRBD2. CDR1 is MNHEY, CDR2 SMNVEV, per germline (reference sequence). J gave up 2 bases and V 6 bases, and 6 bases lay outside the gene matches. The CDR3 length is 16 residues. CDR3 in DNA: TGTGCCAGCAGACGTACTAGCGGGGGTCCCTACAATGAGCAGTTCTTC. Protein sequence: CASRRTSGGPYNEQFF.

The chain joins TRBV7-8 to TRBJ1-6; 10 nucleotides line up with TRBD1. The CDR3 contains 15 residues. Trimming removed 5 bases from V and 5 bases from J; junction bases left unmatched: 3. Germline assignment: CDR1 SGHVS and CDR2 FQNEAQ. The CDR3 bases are TGTGCCAGCAGCCCGGGACAGGGGAATAATTCACCCCTCCACTTT. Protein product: CASSPGQGNNSPLHF.

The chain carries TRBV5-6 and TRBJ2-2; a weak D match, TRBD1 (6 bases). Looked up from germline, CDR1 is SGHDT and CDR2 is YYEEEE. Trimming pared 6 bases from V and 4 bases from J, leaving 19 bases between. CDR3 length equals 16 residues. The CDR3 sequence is CASKQGEEPPTGELFF. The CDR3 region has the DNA TGTGCCAGCAAACAGGGCGAGGAGCCTCCCACCGGGGAGCTGTTTTTT.

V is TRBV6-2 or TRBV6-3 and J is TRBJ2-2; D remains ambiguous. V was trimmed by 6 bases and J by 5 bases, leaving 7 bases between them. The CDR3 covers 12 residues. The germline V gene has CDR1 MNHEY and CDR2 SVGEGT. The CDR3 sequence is CASSSRTGELFF. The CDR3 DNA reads TGTGCCAGCAGCTCGCGGACCGGGGAGCTGTTTTTT.

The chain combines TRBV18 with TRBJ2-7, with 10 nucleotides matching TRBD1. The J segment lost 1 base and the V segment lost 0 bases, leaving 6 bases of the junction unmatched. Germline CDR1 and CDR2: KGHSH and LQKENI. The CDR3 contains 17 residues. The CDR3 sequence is CASSPPIWTGGSYEQYF. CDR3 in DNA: TGTGCCAGCTCACCACCGATTTGGACAGGGGGGTCCTACGAGCAGTACTTC.

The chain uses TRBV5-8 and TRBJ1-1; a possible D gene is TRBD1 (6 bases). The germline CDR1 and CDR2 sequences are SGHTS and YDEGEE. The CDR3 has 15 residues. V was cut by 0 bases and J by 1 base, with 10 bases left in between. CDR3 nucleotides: TGTGCCAGCAGCTTGGTCCCAGGGGAGAACACTGAAGCTTTCTTT. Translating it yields CASSLVPGENTEAFF.

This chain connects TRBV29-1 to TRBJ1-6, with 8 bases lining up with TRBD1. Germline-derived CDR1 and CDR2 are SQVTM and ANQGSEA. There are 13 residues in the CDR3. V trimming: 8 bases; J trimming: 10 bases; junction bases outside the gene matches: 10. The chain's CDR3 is CSFRTGSVSPLHF. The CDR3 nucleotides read TGCAGCTTCCGGACAGGGTCGGTATCACCCCTCCACTTT.

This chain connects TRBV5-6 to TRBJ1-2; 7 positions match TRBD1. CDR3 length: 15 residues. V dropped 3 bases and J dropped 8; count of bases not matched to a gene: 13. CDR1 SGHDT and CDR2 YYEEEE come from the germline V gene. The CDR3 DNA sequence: TGTGCCAGCAGCTACGACTCCGGGAGAGGGGGCGGCTACACCTTC. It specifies CASSYDSGRGGGYTF.

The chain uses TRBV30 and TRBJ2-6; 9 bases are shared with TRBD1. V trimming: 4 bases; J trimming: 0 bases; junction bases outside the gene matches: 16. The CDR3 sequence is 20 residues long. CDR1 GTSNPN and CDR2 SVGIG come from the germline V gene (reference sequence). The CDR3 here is CAWIGGQVGQGHSGANVLTF. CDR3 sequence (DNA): TGTGCCTGGATCGGCGGTCAGGTTGGACAGGGGCACTCTGGGGCCAACGTCCTGACTTTC.

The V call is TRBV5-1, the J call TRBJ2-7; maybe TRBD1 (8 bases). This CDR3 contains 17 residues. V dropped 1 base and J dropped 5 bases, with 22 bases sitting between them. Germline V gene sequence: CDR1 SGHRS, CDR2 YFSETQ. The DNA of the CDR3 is TGCGCCAGCAGCTTGAAGCCGGGAGGACAGGGTGACCACGAGCAGTACTTC. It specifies CASSLKPGGQGDHEQYF.

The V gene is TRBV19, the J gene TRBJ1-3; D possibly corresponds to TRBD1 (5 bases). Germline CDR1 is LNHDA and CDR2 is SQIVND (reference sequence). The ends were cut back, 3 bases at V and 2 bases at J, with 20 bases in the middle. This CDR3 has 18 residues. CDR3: CASSITGTLEGPGNTIYF. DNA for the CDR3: TGTGCCAGTAGTATTACCGGGACTCTCGAGGGGCCTGGAAACACCATATATTTT.

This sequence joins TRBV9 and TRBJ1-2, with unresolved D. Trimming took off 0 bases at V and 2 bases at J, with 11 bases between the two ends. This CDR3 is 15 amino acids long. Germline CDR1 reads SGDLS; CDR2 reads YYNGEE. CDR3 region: CASSVGRERNYGYTF. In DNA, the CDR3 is TGTGCCAGCAGCGTAGGTAGGGAGAGGAACTATGGCTACACCTTC.

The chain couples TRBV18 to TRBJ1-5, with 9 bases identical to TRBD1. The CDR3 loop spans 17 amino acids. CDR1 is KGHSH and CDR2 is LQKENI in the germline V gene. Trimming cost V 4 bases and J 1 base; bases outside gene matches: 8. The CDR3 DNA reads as TGTGCCAGCTCACAGGGAGCCGGGACAGGGAGCAATCAGCCCCAGCATTTT. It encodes CASSQGAGTGSNQPQHF. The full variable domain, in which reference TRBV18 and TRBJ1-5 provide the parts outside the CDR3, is NAGVMQNPRHLVRRRGQEARLRCSPMKGHSHVYWYRQLPEEGLKFMVYLQKENIIDESGMPKERFSAEFPKEGPSILRIQQVVRGDSAAYFCASSQGAGTGSNQPQHFGDGTRLSIL.

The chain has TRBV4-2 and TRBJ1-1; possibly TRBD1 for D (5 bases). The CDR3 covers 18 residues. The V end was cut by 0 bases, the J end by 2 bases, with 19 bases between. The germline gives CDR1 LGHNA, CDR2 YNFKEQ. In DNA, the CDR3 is TGTGCCAGCAGCCAAGATTCGGGGGGGGTGTTGGGCAACACTGAAGCTTTCTTT. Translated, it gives CASSQDSGGVLGNTEAFF.

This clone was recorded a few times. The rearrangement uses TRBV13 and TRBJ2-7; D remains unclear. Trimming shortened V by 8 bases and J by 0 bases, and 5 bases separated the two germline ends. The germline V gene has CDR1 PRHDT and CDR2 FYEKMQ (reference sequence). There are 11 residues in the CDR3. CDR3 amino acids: CASGSSYEQYF. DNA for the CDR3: TGTGCCAGCGGTAGCTCCTACGAGCAGTACTTC. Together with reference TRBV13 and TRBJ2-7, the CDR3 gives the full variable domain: AAGVIQSPRHLIKEKRETATLKCYPIPRHDTVYWYQQGPGQDPQFLISFYEKMQSDKGSIPDRFSAQQFSDYHSELNMSSLELGDSALYFCASGSSYEQYFGPGTRLTVT.

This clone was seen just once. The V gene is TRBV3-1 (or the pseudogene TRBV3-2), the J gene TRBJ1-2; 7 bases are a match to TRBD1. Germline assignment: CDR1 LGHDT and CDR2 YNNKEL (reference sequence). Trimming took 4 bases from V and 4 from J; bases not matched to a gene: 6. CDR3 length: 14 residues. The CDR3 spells CASSPGTASYGYTF. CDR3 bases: TGTGCCAGCAGCCCGGGGACAGCTTCCTATGGCTACACCTTC.

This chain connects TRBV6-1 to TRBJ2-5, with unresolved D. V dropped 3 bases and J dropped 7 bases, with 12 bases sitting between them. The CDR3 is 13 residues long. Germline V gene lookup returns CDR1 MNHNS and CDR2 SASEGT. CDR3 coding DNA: TGTGCCAGCAGTGACACCGTCCACGGGACCCAGTACTTC. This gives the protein CASSDTVHGTQYF.

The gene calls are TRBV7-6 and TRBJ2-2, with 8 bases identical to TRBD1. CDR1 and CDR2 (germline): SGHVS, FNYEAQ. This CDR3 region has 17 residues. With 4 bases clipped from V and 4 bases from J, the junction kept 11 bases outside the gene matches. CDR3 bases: TGTGCCAGCAGCTCCGACGGCAGGGGGCGTAGCACCGGGGAGCTGTTTTTT. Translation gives CASSSDGRGRSTGELFF.

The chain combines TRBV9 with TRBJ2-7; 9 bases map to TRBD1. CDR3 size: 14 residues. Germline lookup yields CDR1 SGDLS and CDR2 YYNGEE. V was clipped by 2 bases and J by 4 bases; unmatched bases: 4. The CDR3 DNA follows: TGTGCCAGCAGCGTTACGGGACAGGGTTACGAGCAGTACTTC. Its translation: CASSVTGQGYEQYF. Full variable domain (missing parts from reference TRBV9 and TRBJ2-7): DSGVTQTPKHLITATGQRVTLRCSPRSGDLSVYWYQQSLDQGLQFLIQYYNGEERAKGNILERFSAQQFPDLHSELNLSSLELGDSALYFCASSVTGQGYEQYFGPGTRLTVT.